This entry features one T cell receptor beta chain sequence. The CDR3 loop spans 16 amino acids. The V segment lost 1 base and the J segment 5 bases; nucleotides outside the gene matches: 11. Germline V gene data show CDR1 as SGHRS and CDR2 as YFSETQ. The use of a sample-barcoded 5' primer and a J-beta primer mix characterized a second PCR of 7 to 11 cycles. TCRdb itself ran the 5' RACE reads through MiXCR, one entry per CDR3 protein. The sample lists around 280,000 distinct CDR3 sequences; around 29% were seen once. This entry belongs to a study of blood T cells in healthy people across ages. Sequencing was done on a sample of blood. The chain employs TRBV5-1 and TRBJ1-1; TRBD1 matches at 7 bases. The sequence was collected from a woman in her sixties or seventies in good health. The CDR3 sequence is CASSLNRQGQGTEAFF. The CDR3 nucleotides are TGCGCCAGCAGCTTGAATAGACAGGGTCAAGGGACTGAAGCTTTCTTT.